The present T cell receptor beta chain was sequenced within a study of cytomegalovirus exposure and HLA in healthy donors. A remark on this clone: Its cognate antigen is unknown.

Notes on the study in general: The study put some 150 TCR beta chains on its list as cytomegalovirus-associated.

With 3 bases removed from V and 4 bases from J, the gap between germline ends came to 15 bases. The CDR3 runs 15 residues. Germline V gene data show CDR1 as LNHDA and CDR2 as SQIVND (reference sequence). The donors belonged to the approximately 120-subject validation cohort, separate from the roughly 720-subject first cohort. The data were produced by immunoSEQ multiplex PCR, yet TCRdb's version contains in-frame clones alone and is incomplete. This repertoire shows about 90,000 clones, around 82% found once; its top ten account for 9% to 14%. This sequence joins TRBV19 and TRBJ2-5; TRBD2 is a possible D gene (5 bases). The sequence derives from a woman aged 18-35 years in good health and CMV-seropositive. Specimen: PBMCs. CDR3 coding DNA: TGTGCCAGTAGTATTCCCCGGACTGGAAGAGAGACCCAGTACTTC. The encoded protein is CASSIPRTGRETQYF.